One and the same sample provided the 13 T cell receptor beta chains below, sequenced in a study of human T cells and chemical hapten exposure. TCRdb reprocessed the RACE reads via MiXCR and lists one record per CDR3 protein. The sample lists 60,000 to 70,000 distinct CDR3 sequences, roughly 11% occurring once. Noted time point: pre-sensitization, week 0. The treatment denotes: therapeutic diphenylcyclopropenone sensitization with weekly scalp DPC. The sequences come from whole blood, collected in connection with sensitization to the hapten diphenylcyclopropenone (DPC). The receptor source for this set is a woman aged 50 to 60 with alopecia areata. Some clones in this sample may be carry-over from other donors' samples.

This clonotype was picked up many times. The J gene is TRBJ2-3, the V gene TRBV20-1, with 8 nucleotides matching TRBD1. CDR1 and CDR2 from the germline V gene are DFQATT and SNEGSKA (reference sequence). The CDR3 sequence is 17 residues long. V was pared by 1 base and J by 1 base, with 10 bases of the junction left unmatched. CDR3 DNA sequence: TGCAGTGCTAGAGTGGGCAGGGACAGGAGACGCACAGATACGCAGTATTTT. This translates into CSARVGRDRRRTDTQYF.

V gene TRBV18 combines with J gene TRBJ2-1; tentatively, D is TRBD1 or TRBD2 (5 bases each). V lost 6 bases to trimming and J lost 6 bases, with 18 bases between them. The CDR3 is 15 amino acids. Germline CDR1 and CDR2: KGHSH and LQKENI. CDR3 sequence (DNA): TGTGCCAGCTCGAGTGGGGGATTTGCCTCCAATGAGCAGTTCTTC. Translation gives CASSSGGFASNEQFF.

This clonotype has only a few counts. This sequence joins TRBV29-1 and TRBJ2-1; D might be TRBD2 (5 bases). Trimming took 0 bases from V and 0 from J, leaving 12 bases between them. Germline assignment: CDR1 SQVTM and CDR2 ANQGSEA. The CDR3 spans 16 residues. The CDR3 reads CSVEEGRAGSYNEQFF. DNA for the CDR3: TGCAGCGTTGAAGAAGGACGCGCGGGCTCCTACAATGAGCAGTTCTTC.

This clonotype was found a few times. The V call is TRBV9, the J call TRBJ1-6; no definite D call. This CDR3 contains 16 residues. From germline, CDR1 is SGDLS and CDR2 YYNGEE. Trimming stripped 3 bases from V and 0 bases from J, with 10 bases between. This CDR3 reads CASSAYQSSYNSPLHF. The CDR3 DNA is TGTGCCAGCAGCGCTTACCAGAGCTCCTATAATTCACCCCTCCACTTT.

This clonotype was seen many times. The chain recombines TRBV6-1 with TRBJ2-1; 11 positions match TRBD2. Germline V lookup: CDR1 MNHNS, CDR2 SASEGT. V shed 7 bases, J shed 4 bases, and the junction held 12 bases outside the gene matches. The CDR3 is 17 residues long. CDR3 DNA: TGTGCCAGCAATCTCCAGACTAGCGGGATAGGGTACAATGAGCAGTTCTTC. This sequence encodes CASNLQTSGIGYNEQFF.

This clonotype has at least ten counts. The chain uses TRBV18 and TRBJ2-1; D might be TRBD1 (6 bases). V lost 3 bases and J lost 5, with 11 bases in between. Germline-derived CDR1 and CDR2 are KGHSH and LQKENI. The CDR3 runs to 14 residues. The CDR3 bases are TGTGCCAGCTCACCGGGCAGGGGCGACAATGAGCAGTTCTTC. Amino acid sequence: CASSPGRGDNEQFF.

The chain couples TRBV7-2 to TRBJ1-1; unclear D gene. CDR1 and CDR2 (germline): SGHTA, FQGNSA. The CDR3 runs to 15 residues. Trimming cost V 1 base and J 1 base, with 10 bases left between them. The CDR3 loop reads CASSLEAMSNTEAFF. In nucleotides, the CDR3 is TGTGCCAGCAGCTTAGAGGCGATGTCGAACACTGAAGCTTTCTTT.

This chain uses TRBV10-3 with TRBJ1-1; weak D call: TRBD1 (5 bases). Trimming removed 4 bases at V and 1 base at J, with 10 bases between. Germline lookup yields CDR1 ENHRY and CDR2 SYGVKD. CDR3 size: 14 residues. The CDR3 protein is CAISVDSKNTEAFF. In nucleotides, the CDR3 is TGTGCCATCAGTGTCGACAGTAAGAACACTGAAGCTTTCTTT.

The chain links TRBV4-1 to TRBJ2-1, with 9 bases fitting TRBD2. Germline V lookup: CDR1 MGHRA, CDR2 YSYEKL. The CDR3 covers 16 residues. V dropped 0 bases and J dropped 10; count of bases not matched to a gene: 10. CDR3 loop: CASSQDGPAGGPEQFF. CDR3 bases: TGCGCCAGCAGCCAAGATGGTCCAGCGGGGGGCCCGGAGCAGTTCTTC.

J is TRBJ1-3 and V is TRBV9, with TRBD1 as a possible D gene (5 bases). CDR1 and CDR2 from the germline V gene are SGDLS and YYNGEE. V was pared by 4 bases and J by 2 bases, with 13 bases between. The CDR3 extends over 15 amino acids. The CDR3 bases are TGTGCCAGCAGCCCGGGGACGGCTGCTGGAAACACCATATATTTT. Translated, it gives CASSPGTAAGNTIYF.

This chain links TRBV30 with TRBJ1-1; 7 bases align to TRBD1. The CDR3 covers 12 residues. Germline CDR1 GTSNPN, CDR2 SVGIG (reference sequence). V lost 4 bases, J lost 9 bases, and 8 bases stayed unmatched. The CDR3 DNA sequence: TGTGCCTGGAAATTCGGGACAGCTAAAGCTTTCTTT. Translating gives CAWKFGTAKAFF.

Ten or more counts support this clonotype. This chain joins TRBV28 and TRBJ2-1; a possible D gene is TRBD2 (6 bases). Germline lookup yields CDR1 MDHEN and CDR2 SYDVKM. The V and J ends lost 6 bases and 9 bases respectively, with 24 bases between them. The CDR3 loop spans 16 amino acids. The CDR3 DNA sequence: TGTGCCAGCAGCCAACCTGGGTCAGCACGGGGAGGTGAGCAGTTCTTC. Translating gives CASSQPGSARGGEQFF.

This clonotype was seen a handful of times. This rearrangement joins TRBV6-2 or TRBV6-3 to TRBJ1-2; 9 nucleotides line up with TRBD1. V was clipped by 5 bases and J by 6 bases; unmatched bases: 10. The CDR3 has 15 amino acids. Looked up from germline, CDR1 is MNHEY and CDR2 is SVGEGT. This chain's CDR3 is CASSRHGTGIDGYTF. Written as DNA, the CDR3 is TGTGCCAGCAGTAGACACGGGACAGGGATCGATGGCTACACCTTC.